One and the same sample provided the 28 T cell receptor beta chains below, sequenced in a study of shared clonotypes between healthy human individuals. TCRdb keeps only in-frame clones here, not all; method: immunoSEQ multiplex PCR. The sample shows 1.5 million to 2.5 million clones, about 95% of them seen only once. Positive CCR7 selection of CD45RO-negative cells yielded the naive CD8 cells, and terminally differentiated effector memory CD45RA+ cells were excluded. The sample taken for sequencing was naive CD8+ T cells sorted from blood. The receptor set was obtained from a man between 18 and 35 years old in good health.

V and J are TRBV7-6 and TRBJ2-6; the match to TRBD1 covers 9 bases. Trimming cost V 4 bases and J 1 base; bases outside gene matches: 5. Germline assignment: CDR1 SGHVS and CDR2 FNYEAQ. The CDR3 is made up of 17 amino acids. CDR3 DNA: TGTGCCAGCAGCTATTGGGACAGGGAATCTGGGGCCAACGTCCTGACTTTC. Translating it yields CASSYWDRESGANVLTF. Based on the CDR3 plus reference TRBV7-6 and TRBJ2-6, the full variable domain is GAGVSQSPRYKVTKRGQDVALRCDPISGHVSLYWYRQALGQGPEFLTYFNYEAQQDKSGLPNDRFSAERPEGSISTLTIQRTEQRDSAMYRCASSYWDRESGANVLTFGAGSRLTVL.

The V call is TRBV7-8, the J call TRBJ2-7, with a weak D call TRBD2 (5 bases). The CDR3 runs to 14 residues. Per germline, CDR1 SGHVS and CDR2 FQNEAQ. The germline V and J ends were trimmed by 5 bases and 6 bases, with 17 bases remaining between them. The CDR3 region is CASSRPHTAGEQYF. DNA of the CDR3: TGTGCCAGCAGCCGACCCCACACCGCGGGCGAGCAGTACTTC.

The CDR3 loop reads CASSSPGTGEIEQYF. The CDR3 DNA reads TGTGCCAGCAGTTCCCCGGGGACAGGGGAGATCGAGCAGTACTTC. V is TRBV6-6 and J is TRBJ2-7; 10 bases match TRBD1. Unmatched junction bases numbered 9, after V lost 4 bases and J lost 6 bases. This CDR3 comprises 15 residues. Germline V gene data show CDR1 as MNHNY and CDR2 as SVGAGI (reference sequence).

The CDR3 nucleotides are TGTGCCAGCAGTTACTGGAATAGCAATCAGCCCCAGCATTTT. Protein: CASSYWNSNQPQHF. J is TRBJ1-5 and V is TRBV6-6; D uncertain. V was pared by 1 base and J by 0 bases, with 4 bases between. Germline assignment: CDR1 MNHNY and CDR2 SVGAGI (reference sequence). The CDR3 runs 14 residues.

The J gene is TRBJ1-1, the V gene TRBV28; D is unresolved. Looked up from germline, CDR1 is MDHEN and CDR2 is SYDVKM. Trimming stripped 4 bases from V and 5 bases from J, with 14 bases between. The length of the CDR3 is 14 residues. The CDR3 bases are TGTGCCAGCAGTTCCATTAACTGGGGTACTGAAGCTTTCTTT. Translated, it gives CASSSINWGTEAFF.

This sequence joins TRBV2 and TRBJ2-2, with a weak D call TRBD1 (6 bases). Per germline, CDR1 SNHLY and CDR2 FYNNEI. The V and J ends lost 4 bases and 3 bases respectively, with 12 bases between them. The CDR3 is 15 amino acids. The CDR3 region has the DNA TGTGCCAGCAGTGGTATGGCAGGGGACACCGGGGAGCTGTTTTTT. This sequence encodes CASSGMAGDTGELFF.

This sequence joins TRBV5-6 and TRBJ1-1; tentative D call: TRBD1 (6 bases). Germline loops: CDR1 SGHDT, CDR2 YYEEEE. Trimming cost V 0 bases and J 3 bases, with 9 bases left between them. The length of the CDR3 is 14 residues. The CDR3: CASSLDSGDTEAFF. Here the CDR3 DNA reads TGTGCCAGCAGCTTGGATTCAGGGGACACTGAAGCTTTCTTT.

The chain is built from TRBV29-1 and TRBJ2-1; D is perhaps TRBD1 or TRBD2 (5 bases each). Germline CDR1 and CDR2: SQVTM and ANQGSEA. The CDR3 is 18 residues long. V was clipped by 1 base and J by 0 bases, with 19 bases between them. CDR3 amino acids: CSVEGGVATLSSYNEQFF. CDR3 DNA sequence: TGCAGCGTTGAAGGAGGGGTGGCTACCCTGAGCTCCTACAATGAGCAGTTCTTC.

This rearrangement joins TRBV5-1 to TRBJ1-5, with TRBD1 identical over 8 bases. This CDR3 is built from 19 residues. Per the germline V gene, CDR1 is SGHRS and CDR2 is YFSETQ. V gave up 3 bases and J gave up 7 bases; unmatched junction bases: 21. The CDR3 sequence: CASSWGDRHNLPHIQPQHF. The CDR3, as DNA: TGCGCCAGCAGCTGGGGGGACAGGCATAATTTGCCACACATCCAGCCCCAGCATTTT.

This chain joins TRBV11-3 and TRBJ2-1, with TRBD2 matching 9 bases. The CDR3 has 16 residues. The germline gives CDR1 SGHNT, CDR2 YENEEA. The trim removed 4 bases at V and 4 bases at J, leaving 8 bases unmatched. The CDR3 here is CASSSATSGPYNEQFF. The CDR3 DNA follows: TGTGCCAGCAGCTCTGCTACTAGCGGGCCTTACAATGAGCAGTTCTTC. Full variable domain (outside the CDR3, taken from reference TRBV11-3 and TRBJ2-1): EAGVVQSPRYKIIEKKQPVAFWCNPISGHNTLYWYLQNLGQGPELLIRYENEEAVDDSQLPKDRFSAERLKGVDSTLKIQPAELGDSAVYLCASSSATSGPYNEQFFGPGTRLTVL.

The J gene is TRBJ2-1, the V gene TRBV9; possibly TRBD2 for D (6 bases). Trimming removed 3 bases from V and 0 bases from J, with 10 bases in between. From germline, CDR1 is SGDLS and CDR2 YYNGEE. This CDR3 has 15 residues. This CDR3 reads CASSALGGSYNEQFF. Written as DNA, the CDR3 is TGTGCCAGCAGCGCCCTGGGGGGCTCCTACAATGAGCAGTTCTTC.

The J gene is TRBJ2-1, the V gene TRBV12-5; 11 positions agree with TRBD1. Germline V lookup: CDR1 LGHNT, CDR2 FRNRAP. V dropped 3 bases and J dropped 8; count of bases not matched to a gene: 9. This CDR3 is 16 amino acids long. The CDR3 region has the DNA TGTGCTAGTGGTTTCACCGGGACAGGGGGAAGTGATGAGCAGTTCTTC. Encoded protein: CASGFTGTGGSDEQFF.

The chain uses TRBV9 and TRBJ1-1, with D unresolved. The V gene lost 0 bases and the J gene lost 7 bases, with 10 bases spanning the gap. Germline V lookup: CDR1 SGDLS, CDR2 YYNGEE. CDR3 length: 13 residues. The CDR3 DNA is TGTGCCAGCAGCGTAGAAATGAGAGGTGAAGCTTTCTTT. It is translated as CASSVEMRGEAFF.

The chain uses TRBV5-6 and TRBJ2-3; 9 bases line up with TRBD2. Germline values: CDR1 SGHDT, CDR2 YYEEEE. CDR3 size: 16 residues. Unmatched junction bases numbered 12, after V lost 2 bases and J lost 8 bases. The CDR3 coding sequence is TGTGCCAGCAGCTTTACGCCCAGCGGGGGGCCCGGTACGCAGTATTTT. Translating it yields CASSFTPSGGPGTQYF.

This clone was seen only a few times. Different DNA sequences within this sample yield the same CDR3. This sequence joins TRBV5-6 and TRBJ2-7; 11 nucleotides line up with TRBD2. The germline V gene encodes CDR1 SGHDT and CDR2 YYEEEE. Trimming removed 4 bases from V and 2 bases from J; junction bases left unmatched: 2. The CDR3 length is 14 residues. In DNA form, the CDR3 reads TGTGCCAGCAGCCTTAGCGGGAGGGCCTACGAGCAGTACTTC. Translation gives CASSLSGRAYEQYF.

The chain joins TRBV30 to TRBJ1-1; a weak D match, TRBD1 (6 bases). The V end lost 5 bases, the J end lost 5 bases, and 12 bases lay between the germline ends. The CDR3 has 12 amino acids. Germline V gives CDR1 GTSNPN, CDR2 SVGIG (reference sequence). As DNA, the CDR3 is TGTGCCTGGGAACAGGGAGGGACTGAAGCTTTCTTT. Residues: CAWEQGGTEAFF.

This sequence joins TRBV13 and TRBJ2-7; D gene ambiguous. The V end was cut by 3 bases, the J end by 2 bases, with 14 bases between. Germline-derived CDR1 and CDR2 are PRHDT and FYEKMQ (reference sequence). The CDR3 extends over 15 amino acids. DNA of the CDR3: TGTGCCAGCAGCTTGAGAGGAGTGGCCCCCTACGAGCAGTACTTC. Translation gives CASSLRGVAPYEQYF. The whole variable domain, remainder taken from reference TRBV13 and TRBJ2-7, is AAGVIQSPRHLIKEKRETATLKCYPIPRHDTVYWYQQGPGQDPQFLISFYEKMQSDKGSIPDRFSAQQFSDYHSELNMSSLELGDSALYFCASSLRGVAPYEQYFGPGTRLTVT.

The V and J genes are TRBV6-5 and TRBJ1-1; unclear D gene. The V gene lost 5 bases and the J gene lost 1 base, with 11 bases spanning the gap. The V gene's germline CDR1 is MNHEY and CDR2 SVGAGI. The CDR3 length is 14 residues. CDR3 amino acids: CASSPGLGNTEAFF. CDR3 nucleotides: TGTGCCAGCAGTCCCGGGCTGGGGAACACTGAAGCTTTCTTT.

Concerning this clone itself: This sample includes further DNA sequences coding for the same CDR3. This rearrangement joins TRBV2 to TRBJ1-1; D is ambiguous. CDR3 length: 13 amino acids. CDR1 and CDR2 from the germline V gene are SNHLY and FYNNEI. V shed 3 bases and J shed 5 bases, with 10 bases lying between them. CDR3 protein: CASSDLGGTEAFF. In DNA, the CDR3 is TGTGCCAGCAGTGATTTGGGAGGTACTGAAGCTTTCTTT.

This chain uses TRBV4-3 with TRBJ1-3; D is undetermined. Germline values: CDR1 LGHNA, CDR2 YSLEER. The ends were cut back, 0 bases at V and 4 bases at J, with 10 bases in the middle. The CDR3 is made up of 15 amino acids. CDR3 in DNA: TGCGCCAGCAGCCAAGATGACGGTTACGGAAACACCATATATTTT. Protein: CASSQDDGYGNTIYF.

This rearrangement joins TRBV5-1 to TRBJ2-1, with 12 bases lining up with TRBD2. CDR3 length equals 18 residues. J gave up 0 bases and V 0 bases, and 4 bases lay outside the gene matches. CDR1 is SGHRS, CDR2 YFSETQ, per germline. The CDR3 DNA follows: TGCGCCAGCAGCTTGGGACTAGCGGGAGCCCCCTCCTACAATGAGCAGTTCTTC. It yields the protein CASSLGLAGAPSYNEQFF.

DNA for the CDR3: TGTGCCAGCAGCTTAGGGGGACAGGGGCTGGGAGCCTACGAGCAGTACTTC. It specifies CASSLGGQGLGAYEQYF. The chain recombines TRBV7-9 with TRBJ2-7; 10 nucleotides align to TRBD1. The CDR3 is made up of 17 amino acids. Germline trimming cut 1 base from V and 2 bases from J; bases unmatched to any gene: 8. From germline, CDR1 is SEHNR and CDR2 FQNEAQ (reference sequence).

As concerns this clone: Other DNA sequences in this specimen translate into the identical CDR3. The chain joins TRBV7-6 to TRBJ2-2; D is ambiguous. Deletions cut 6 bases from V and 3 bases from J, with 5 bases between. The germline gives CDR1 SGHVS, CDR2 FNYEAQ. The CDR3 is made up of 12 amino acids. The CDR3: CASSSDTGELFF. The CDR3 bases are TGTGCCAGCAGTTCTGACACCGGGGAGCTGTTTTTT.

The chain uses TRBV5-1 and TRBJ2-7, with D possibly called TRBD1 or TRBD2 (5 bases each). Trimming left V 2 bases short and J 3 bases short, with 12 bases between. Germline CDR1 SGHRS, CDR2 YFSETQ. The CDR3 loop spans 14 amino acids. CDR3 region: CASSLGTDFYEQYF. The CDR3 DNA follows: TGCGCCAGCAGCTTAGGGACGGATTTCTACGAGCAGTACTTC.

This rearrangement joins TRBV4-3 to TRBJ2-3; D perhaps matches TRBD1 (6 bases). CDR3 length equals 17 residues. Trimming cost V 3 bases and J 2 bases, with 18 bases left between them. The germline V gene encodes CDR1 LGHNA and CDR2 YSLEER. The CDR3 protein is CASSHTLTGSITDTQYF. CDR3 coding DNA: TGCGCCAGCAGCCACACCCTGACAGGCTCCATCACAGATACGCAGTATTTT.

V gene TRBV13 combines with J gene TRBJ1-1, with a weak D call TRBD1 (6 bases). The germline V gene has CDR1 PRHDT and CDR2 FYEKMQ (reference sequence). The CDR3 has 14 residues. V was shortened by 7 bases and J by 4 bases, with 16 bases between the two germline ends. CDR3 in DNA: TGTGCCAGCAACAACAGGGCGGGTGGCACTGAAGCTTTCTTT. This codes for CASNNRAGGTEAFF.

The gene calls are TRBV4-1 and TRBJ2-1; TRBD1 is a possible D gene (6 bases). Germline loops: CDR1 MGHRA, CDR2 YSYEKL. The CDR3 is made up of 14 amino acids. V was shortened by 4 bases and J by 4 bases, with 11 bases between the two germline ends. The CDR3 region has the DNA TGCGCCAGCAGCCTAGGGGGTGATTACAATGAGCAGTTCTTC. Translated, it gives CASSLGGDYNEQFF.

This CDR3 reads CASSFGDPSGNTIYF. The CDR3 DNA reads TGTGCCAGCAGTTTCGGGGATCCCTCTGGAAACACCATATATTTT. The V call is TRBV27, the J call TRBJ1-3; no firm D call. Between the trimmed V and J ends, which lost 3 bases and 0 bases, there was a span of 9 bases. Germline V lookup: CDR1 MNHEY, CDR2 SMNVEV (reference sequence). The CDR3 has 15 amino acids.